The following is a T cell receptor beta chain sequence with its context. The target antigen is unknown. The source of the sample is a study of T cell responses to AZD1222 COVID-19 vaccine. Study-wide results and limits: Spike-spanning, vaccine-associated CD4 TCRs were dominant at 160-218 and 743-854. It was only after the peak T cell response that any repertoires were sampled. Mostly white British, mostly female donors; authors suggested clonal diversity may be underestimated.

Produced via immunoSEQ multiplex PCR; TCRdb's table is partial and in-frame only. The table has more than 85,000 clones, roughly 90% seen once. Source: peripheral blood, taken 28 days after the second AZD1222 dose. The clonotype comes from an adult who received the AZD1222 COVID-19 vaccine.

This CDR3 is CASSFGLAGHTQYF. The CDR3, as DNA: TGTGCCAGCAGCTTCGGACTAGCGGGGCATACGCAGTATTTT. The chain links TRBV7-3 to TRBJ2-3, with TRBD2 identical over 12 bases. With V trimmed by 3 bases and J by 7 bases, 2 bases remained unmatched. The germline V gene encodes CDR1 SGHTA and CDR2 FQGTGA. The CDR3 runs to 14 residues. The whole variable domain, filled in from reference TRBV7-3 and TRBJ2-3, reads GAGVSQTPSNKVTEKGKYVELRCDPISGHTALYWYRQSLGQGPEFLIYFQGTGAADDSGLPNDRFFAVRPEGSVSTLKIQRTERGDSAVYLCASSFGLAGHTQYFGPGTRLTVL.